Following are 17 T cell receptor beta chains from one sample sequenced in a study of T cell changes during pregnancy in multiple sclerosis (dated by TCRdb to about 2019). Libraries were prepared through the immunoSEQ multiplex PCR assay. TCRdb took over this immuneACCESS table, retaining in-frame rearrangements with V and J assigned. Such tables are incomplete; in checked studies, under half of the missing clones stem from an unresolved V gene, and the remainder is unexplained. Counted in this sample were under 130,000 clones; almost 95% of them appeared once. 0.75% to 0.95% of the sample is taken by the ten largest. Sequencing was performed on peripheral blood, taken after pregnancy. The receptors derive from a female donor with multiple sclerosis, enrolled in a pregnancy study.

This chain uses TRBV7-2 with TRBJ1-3, with 7 positions matching TRBD1. The CDR3 loop spans 15 amino acids. Germline V gene sequence: CDR1 SGHTA, CDR2 FQGNSA. V trimming: 3 bases; J trimming: 0 bases; junction bases outside the gene matches: 2. DNA of the CDR3: TGTGCCAGCAGCTTCCGGGACAGCTCTGGAAACACCATATATTTT. Translation: CASSFRDSSGNTIYF.

The chain combines TRBV2 with TRBJ1-1; D is ambiguous. V dropped 2 bases and J dropped 1 base, with 14 bases sitting between them. CDR1 is SNHLY, CDR2 FYNNEI, per germline. The CDR3 spans 16 residues. For the CDR3, the DNA is TGTGCCAGCAGTGAATTGGGGAGGGTCGGGAACACTGAAGCTTTCTTT. This codes for CASSELGRVGNTEAFF.

The V gene is TRBV2, the J gene TRBJ2-2, with 8 bases identical to TRBD1. Germline CDR1 reads SNHLY; CDR2 reads FYNNEI. The CDR3 has 16 residues. The trim removed 6 bases at V and 1 base at J, leaving 7 bases unmatched. This CDR3 is CASSPGQGGNTGELFF. In DNA, the CDR3 is TGTGCCAGCAGCCCAGGACAGGGCGGGAACACCGGGGAGCTGTTTTTT.

This chain connects TRBV20-1 to TRBJ2-7; D uncertain. The CDR3 spans 11 residues. Germline V gene data show CDR1 as DFQATT and CDR2 as SNEGSKA (reference sequence). Deletions cut 1 base from V and 5 bases from J, with 6 bases between. CDR3 sequence: CSARGIDEQYF. The CDR3 DNA follows: TGCAGTGCTAGAGGTATCGACGAGCAGTACTTC.

In its sample, this clone was seen a few times. The CDR3 here is CASSNQQGRREKLFF. CDR3 coding DNA: TGTGCCAGTAGTAATCAACAGGGAAGGAGGGAAAAACTGTTTTTT. This chain uses TRBV19 with TRBJ1-4; tentative D call: TRBD1 (6 bases). The CDR3 has 15 amino acids. The germline V and J ends were trimmed by 4 bases and 8 bases, with 17 bases remaining between them. CDR1 is LNHDA and CDR2 is SQIVND in the germline V gene (reference sequence).

The V call is TRBV6-4, the J call TRBJ2-1; TRBD2 matches at 11 bases. The length of the CDR3 is 14 residues. V trimming: 3 bases; J trimming: 6 bases; junction bases outside the gene matches: 1. Germline V CDR1 and CDR2: MRHNA, SNTAGT. The CDR3: CASSEGLAGNEQFF. The DNA of the CDR3 is TGTGCCAGCAGTGAAGGACTAGCGGGCAATGAGCAGTTCTTC.

The chain recombines TRBV30 with TRBJ1-1; D is unclear. CDR1 and CDR2 from the germline V gene are GTSNPN and SVGIG (reference sequence). CDR3 length equals 11 residues. The V and J ends lost 3 bases and 7 bases respectively, with 9 bases between them. CDR3 in amino acids: CAWREEVEAFF. Written as DNA, the CDR3 is TGTGCCTGGAGAGAAGAGGTTGAAGCTTTCTTT.

This clone was counted once. The rearrangement links TRBV4-3 to TRBJ1-2; D uncertain. In germline, CDR1 is LGHNA, CDR2 YSLEER. V lost 4 bases to trimming and J lost 2 bases, with 14 bases between them. There are 15 residues in the CDR3. As DNA, the CDR3 is TGCGCCAGCAGCCCTCGGGTCGGAGGGAACTATGGCTACACCTTC. Translation: CASSPRVGGNYGYTF.

CDR3 coding DNA: TGTGCCAGCAGCTTGGGACTGACAGATACGCAGTATTTT. Protein product: CASSLGLTDTQYF. The V gene is TRBV5-4, the J gene TRBJ2-3; D is undetermined. Germline loops: CDR1 SGHNT, CDR2 YYREEE (reference sequence). The CDR3 has 13 amino acids. V lost 0 bases to trimming and J lost 3 bases, with 5 bases between them. Together with reference TRBV5-4 and TRBJ2-3, the CDR3 gives the full variable domain: ETGVTQSPTHLIKTRGQQVTLRCSSQSGHNTVSWYQQALGQGPQFIFQYYREEENGRGNFPPRFSGLQFPNYSSELNVNALELDDSALYLCASSLGLTDTQYFGPGTRLTVL.

The chain links TRBV7-2 to TRBJ2-1, with a tentative D call TRBD2 (5 bases). CDR3 size: 15 residues. V lost 5 bases and J lost 0, with 11 bases in between. Germline V gives CDR1 SGHTA, CDR2 FQGNSA. In DNA, the CDR3 is TGTGCCAGCAGCCCCCCGGGAAGCTCCTACAATGAGCAGTTCTTC. The encoded protein is CASSPPGSSYNEQFF.

The V gene is TRBV27, the J gene TRBJ2-3; a possible D gene is TRBD2 (7 bases). From germline, CDR1 is MNHEY and CDR2 SMNVEV (reference sequence). V was pared by 7 bases and J by 5 bases, with 25 bases between. This CDR3 spans 17 amino acids. The DNA of the CDR3 is TGTGCCAGCAACATTGGGGGGGCGGGACCCCGGGTAGATACGCAGTATTTT. Translating it yields CASNIGGAGPRVDTQYF.

The CDR3 bases are TGTGCCAGCAGCTCCATTAGCAGGCGGGACGCAGAGACCCAGTACTTC. Its translation: CASSSISRRDAETQYF. The gene calls are TRBV7-9 and TRBJ2-5; D is possibly TRBD2 (6 bases). Per the germline V gene, CDR1 is SEHNR and CDR2 is FQNEAQ (reference sequence). V dropped 4 bases and J dropped 4 bases, with 19 bases sitting between them. CDR3 length: 16 amino acids.

This clone was picked up one time. The chain employs TRBV4-3 and TRBJ2-2, with 7 bases lining up with TRBD2. Germline lookup yields CDR1 LGHNA and CDR2 YSLEER. The CDR3 sequence is 16 residues long. The J segment lost 3 bases and the V segment lost 4 bases, leaving 8 bases of the junction unmatched. This CDR3 is CASSPGLGRDTGELFF. CDR3 sequence (DNA): TGCGCCAGCAGCCCCGGTCTAGGGAGGGACACCGGGGAGCTGTTTTTT.

V and J are TRBV5-1 and TRBJ1-1, with D tentatively TRBD1 (5 bases). The CDR3 totals 15 residues. V was shortened by 4 bases and J by 4 bases, with 17 bases between the two germline ends. From germline, CDR1 is SGHRS and CDR2 YFSETQ. In nucleotides, the CDR3 is TGCGCCAGCAGCCCCCGGGGGGGTAGGGGCACTGAAGCTTTCTTT. Translation gives CASSPRGGRGTEAFF. Full variable domain (rest looked up from reference TRBV5-1 and TRBJ1-1): KAGVTQTPRYLIKTRGQQVTLSCSPISGHRSVSWYQQTPGQGLQFLFEYFSETQRNKGNFPGRFSGRQFSNSRSEMNVSTLELGDSALYLCASSPRGGRGTEAFFGQGTRLTVV.

The CDR3 bases are TGTGCCAGCAGCTTGGGAGGGGCTGGGGCCAACGTCCTGACTTTC. Its translation is CASSLGGAGANVLTF. The V call is TRBV28, the J call TRBJ2-6; 7 bases are a match to TRBD2. This CDR3 is 15 amino acids long. J was trimmed by 2 bases and V by 6 bases; bases with no gene match: 4. Germline V gene data show CDR1 as MDHEN and CDR2 as SYDVKM.

The chain couples TRBV9 to TRBJ1-1, with D possibly matching TRBD1 (5 bases). The CDR3 runs to 13 residues. V dropped 4 bases and J dropped 2 bases, with 9 bases sitting between them. Looked up from germline, CDR1 is SGDLS and CDR2 is YYNGEE. The DNA for the CDR3 is TGTGCCAGCAGCTTGACAGCAAACACTGAAGCTTTCTTT. Protein: CASSLTANTEAFF. Together with reference TRBV9 and TRBJ1-1, the CDR3 gives the full variable domain: DSGVTQTPKHLITATGQRVTLRCSPRSGDLSVYWYQQSLDQGLQFLIQYYNGEERAKGNILERFSAQQFPDLHSELNLSSLELGDSALYFCASSLTANTEAFFGQGTRLTVV.

J is TRBJ2-1 and V is TRBV9; a weak D match, TRBD2 (5 bases). Deletions cut 6 bases from V and 6 bases from J, with 19 bases between. The germline V gene encodes CDR1 SGDLS and CDR2 YYNGEE. The CDR3 is made up of 15 amino acids. The CDR3 loop is CASTLWASSLNEQFF. The CDR3 nucleotides are TGTGCCAGCACACTCTGGGCTAGCTCCCTCAATGAGCAGTTCTTC.